The 3 T cell receptor beta chains given below trace back to one sample, sequenced in a study of shared T cell receptors in the human thymus. This table comes from immunoSEQ multiplex PCR, and its TCRdb copy is limited to in-frame clones, with some not included. The table shows about 380,000 clones, with 95% occurring only once. What was sequenced was thymocytes. The receptors here all came from a human donor.

This chain links TRBV10-1 with TRBJ2-1, with 8 bases fitting TRBD2. V trimming: 2 bases; J trimming: 3 bases; junction bases outside the gene matches: 3. This CDR3 spans 15 amino acids. The V gene's germline CDR1 is WNHNN and CDR2 SYGVQD (reference sequence). CDR3 sequence (DNA): TGCGCCAGCAGTGAGGGCGGGAGGCTCTACAATGAGCAGTTCTTC. Protein sequence: CASSEGGRLYNEQFF.

This rearrangement joins TRBV5-1 to TRBJ2-7, with no clear D. Germline V gives CDR1 SGHRS, CDR2 YFSETQ. This CDR3 is 14 amino acids long. V was clipped by 0 bases and J by 5 bases, with 12 bases between them. DNA for the CDR3: TGCGCCAGCAGCTTGGTCCCGGCCCTCCACGAGCAGTACTTC. This encodes CASSLVPALHEQYF.

This rearrangement joins TRBV7-2 to TRBJ2-7, with a possible D match to TRBD2 (5 bases). The CDR3 contains 16 residues. Germline V gives CDR1 SGHTA, CDR2 FQGNSA. V lost 0 bases to trimming and J lost 6 bases, with 18 bases between them. DNA of the CDR3: TGTGCCAGCAGCTTAGCAGGCGGACTCGGCTCTCGCGAGCAGTACTTC. Translation: CASSLAGGLGSREQYF.